This record concerns one T cell receptor (beta chain) sequence. Its antigen is not identified. The sample originates from a study of T cell clones after liver transplantation. Study at large: A pre-transplant mixed lymphocyte reaction with TCRbeta sequencing defined graft-donor-reactive clones followed in post-transplant blood.

Overall study results and limits: A larger donor-reactive than third-party decline suggested partial antigen-specific deletion.

V lost 4 bases, J lost 1 base, and 11 bases lay in between. This CDR3 contains 14 residues. The germline V gene has CDR1 PRHDT and CDR2 FYEKMQ (reference sequence). Some clones are missing from TCRdb's copy, which holds only in-frame ones; the method was immunoSEQ multiplex PCR. Here the sample spans 25,000 to 35,000 clones, about 93% being singletons. The sequencing used CD8+ T cells from blood, collected 12 months after liver transplant. The chain links TRBV13 to TRBJ2-7; D perhaps matches TRBD2 (5 bases). This receptor was taken from a human patient who received a liver transplant. Certain T cells may be donor cells from the graft. The CDR3: CASSSGLKSYEQYF. The CDR3 bases are TGTGCCAGCAGCTCCGGACTGAAGTCCTACGAGCAGTACTTC.